The next 19 T cell receptor beta chains were all read from a single sample in a study of blood T cell repertoires in COVID-19 (dated by TCRdb to about 2020). Libraries were made using the immunoSEQ multiplex PCR assay. TCRdb obtained this table from immuneACCESS and retained in-frame rearrangements with V and J assigned. These tables miss some clones; where compared with another copy, unresolved V genes account for less than half of the shortfall, and the remainder is unexplained. Across this sample there are about 430,000 clones, with approximately 90% seen only once. The ten largest account for approximately 1.5% of the sample. The sequenced material came from PBMCs or T cells enriched from blood (not recorded which). Receptors were obtained from a woman younger than 30 who had been exposed to COVID-19.

The chain recombines TRBV28 with TRBJ1-1; TRBD1 might be the D (5 bases). V shed 8 bases and J shed 4 bases, with 17 bases lying between them. The V gene's germline CDR1 is MDHEN and CDR2 SYDVKM. The CDR3 extends over 14 amino acids. The CDR3: CASRERRGGTEAFF. CDR3 in DNA: TGTGCCAGCCGCGAGAGGAGGGGTGGCACTGAAGCTTTCTTT.

CDR3 in DNA: TGTGCCAGCAGTTTGGTCCTGGACAGGGGGAATGGCTACACCTTC. This encodes CASSLVLDRGNGYTF. The J gene is TRBJ1-2, the V gene TRBV28; 10 positions agree with TRBD1. Germline loops: CDR1 MDHEN, CDR2 SYDVKM. This CDR3 region has 15 residues. V lost 3 bases and J lost 6; bases outside the gene matches: 7.

This clone was seen a handful of times. The chain employs TRBV27 and TRBJ2-1; 11 bases align to TRBD2. The CDR3 consists of 13 residues. Germline CDR1 MNHEY, CDR2 SMNVEV (reference sequence). The V gene end was trimmed by 3 bases and the J gene end by 13 bases; junction bases not matched to a gene: 5. The CDR3 region is CASSFTSGSEQFF. The DNA of the CDR3 is TGTGCCAGCAGTTTTACTAGCGGGAGTGAACAGTTCTTC.

This clone was counted between two and nine times. The chain is built from TRBV6-5 and TRBJ1-1; D not resolved. Trimming removed 6 bases from V and 10 bases from J, with 12 bases in between. Germline V CDR1 and CDR2: MNHEY, SVGAGI. The length of the CDR3 is 11 residues. The CDR3 spells CASRMREIAFF. CDR3 sequence (DNA): TGTGCCAGCAGAATGCGGGAAATAGCTTTCTTT.

The gene calls are TRBV4-1 and TRBJ1-1; D is perhaps TRBD1 (6 bases). This CDR3 has 15 amino acids. The V gene's germline CDR1 is MGHRA and CDR2 YSYEKL. Trimming stripped 7 bases from V and 7 bases from J, with 22 bases between. The DNA of the CDR3 is TGCGCCAGCAACCACGGGGGGCTGAAGGAGGGTGAAGCTTTCTTT. Translating gives CASNHGGLKEGEAFF.

The chain has TRBV5-4 and TRBJ1-1, with D maybe TRBD1 (5 bases). Germline V gives CDR1 SGHNT, CDR2 YYREEE (reference sequence). The CDR3 is 14 residues long. Between the trimmed V and J ends, which lost 4 bases and 4 bases, there was a span of 14 bases. CDR3 nucleotides: TGTGCCAGCAGCCCCGGGGGATCGGTCACTGAAGCTTTCTTT. Protein sequence: CASSPGGSVTEAFF.

This chain links TRBV2 with TRBJ2-2, with 8 positions matching TRBD1. The germline CDR1 and CDR2 sequences are SNHLY and FYNNEI. J was trimmed by 3 bases and V by 6 bases; bases with no gene match: 6. The CDR3 consists of 15 residues. The CDR3 nucleotides are TGTGCCAGCAGCCCAGGGGGCGCGTACACCGGGGAGCTGTTTTTT. Amino acid sequence: CASSPGGAYTGELFF.

The chain carries TRBV4-3 and TRBJ2-2; D remains unclear. The CDR3 contains 13 residues. V was trimmed by 3 bases and J by 2 bases, leaving 4 bases between them. Germline loops: CDR1 LGHNA, CDR2 YSLEER. This chain's CDR3 is CASSHTNTGELFF. CDR3 DNA sequence: TGCGCCAGCAGCCATACTAACACCGGGGAGCTGTTTTTT.

This clone showed up just once. The chain combines TRBV9 with TRBJ2-5; 12 nucleotides align to TRBD2. The germline CDR1 and CDR2 sequences are SGDLS and YYNGEE. V gave up 0 bases and J gave up 5 bases; unmatched junction bases: 2. The CDR3 is made up of 15 amino acids. The CDR3 DNA follows: TGTGCCAGCAGCGTAGAGCTAGCGGGAGGGGAGACCCAGTACTTC. It codes for CASSVELAGGETQYF.

The rearrangement uses TRBV7-8 and TRBJ2-1, with a tentative D call TRBD2 (7 bases). The CDR3 covers 17 residues. CDR1 and CDR2 from the germline V gene are SGHVS and FQNEAQ. V was clipped by 2 bases and J by 3 bases, with 17 bases between them. Written as DNA, the CDR3 is TGTGCCAGCAGCTTAAGGGAAGGGAGGGGGGTCTACAATGAGCAGTTCTTC. It codes for CASSLREGRGVYNEQFF.

The CDR3 coding sequence is TGTGCCAGCAGATCGCCGATACGGGGGGTTGTCGGGGAGCTGTTTTTT. This gives the protein CASRSPIRGVVGELFF. This rearrangement joins TRBV7-8 to TRBJ2-2, with TRBD2 matching over 7 bases. V shed 6 bases and J 7 bases; nucleotides not matched to a gene: 14. The CDR3 is made up of 16 amino acids. CDR1 and CDR2 from the germline V gene are SGHVS and FQNEAQ.

This chain uses TRBV18 with TRBJ1-3; 7 bases fit TRBD1. Germline V gives CDR1 KGHSH, CDR2 LQKENI. CDR3 size: 14 residues. Trimming removed 3 bases from V and 8 bases from J; junction bases left unmatched: 7. CDR3 loop: CASSPTGQGDTIYF. The CDR3 nucleotides read TGTGCCAGCTCACCGACAGGGCAGGGAGACACCATATATTTT.

The chain uses TRBV7-8 and TRBJ2-7; D may be TRBD2 (5 bases). Trimming took 5 bases from V and 1 from J, leaving 15 bases between them. This CDR3 comprises 15 residues. CDR1 is SGHVS and CDR2 is FQNEAQ in the germline V gene. CDR3 region: CASSRTDSGSYEQYF. CDR3 DNA: TGTGCCAGCAGCCGTACGGACTCTGGGTCCTACGAGCAGTACTTC.

This rearrangement joins TRBV6-7 to TRBJ2-1; 9 bases agree with TRBD2. TRBV6-7 carries the ORF label, with uncertain function. With 2 bases clipped from V and 2 bases from J, the junction kept 10 bases outside the gene matches. The CDR3 length is 18 residues. The CDR3 region is CASSYSTGTSCTYNEQFF. The CDR3, as DNA: TGTGCCAGCAGTTACAGTACCGGGACTAGCTGTACCTACAATGAGCAGTTCTTC.

V is TRBV5-6 and J is TRBJ2-1; TRBD2 might be the D (7 bases). V lost 4 bases, J lost 7 bases, and 15 bases lay in between. This CDR3 contains 14 residues. Looked up from germline, CDR1 is SGHDT and CDR2 is YYEEEE. Here the CDR3 reads CASSLGLGGNEQFF. The CDR3 coding sequence is TGTGCCAGCAGCCTCGGACTAGGGGGTAATGAGCAGTTCTTC.

The V and J genes are TRBV25-1 and TRBJ2-3; a weak D match, TRBD2 (7 bases). The CDR3 runs 16 residues. Per the germline V gene, CDR1 is MGHDK and CDR2 is SYGVNS. V lost 0 bases, J lost 1 base, and 11 bases lay in between. The CDR3 DNA reads TGTGCCAGCAGTGAATATTTCGGGGGGCGCACAGATACGCAGTATTTT. Translation: CASSEYFGGRTDTQYF.

CDR3 protein: CASSFLRQGALYEQYF. CDR3 in DNA: TGTGCCAGCAGTTTCCTCAGACAGGGGGCGTTGTACGAGCAGTACTTC. The chain joins TRBV27 to TRBJ2-7; 10 positions agree with TRBD1. This CDR3 has 16 residues. V lost 3 bases and J lost 4; bases outside the gene matches: 9. The germline gives CDR1 MNHEY, CDR2 SMNVEV (reference sequence).

The chain couples TRBV28 to TRBJ1-1, with D possibly TRBD1 on 5 matching bases. V shed 6 bases and J shed 4 bases, with 15 bases lying between them. The CDR3 sequence is 14 residues long. Germline V gives CDR1 MDHEN, CDR2 SYDVKM. Written as DNA, the CDR3 is TGTGCCAGCAGGCTGCAGGGAGGCATCACTGAAGCTTTCTTT. Amino acids: CASRLQGGITEAFF.

J is TRBJ2-2 and V is TRBV24-1, with D perhaps matching TRBD1 (5 bases). This CDR3 contains 14 residues. Trimming cost V 3 bases and J 2 bases, with 6 bases left between them. Germline assignment: CDR1 KGHDR and CDR2 SFDVKD. This CDR3 is CATSDQGNTGELFF. The DNA for the CDR3 is TGTGCCACCAGTGATCAGGGTAACACCGGGGAGCTGTTTTTT.